A single sample gave rise to the 30 T cell receptor beta chains below, sequenced in a study of blood T cell repertoires in COVID-19 (TCRdb year 2020). The receptor library was made with the immunoSEQ multiplex PCR assay. Entries here come from immuneACCESS through TCRdb and include only in-frame sequences with V and J called. Some clones fail to appear in such tables; in the studies checked, an unresolved V gene covers under half of the shortfall, and the cause of the remainder is unknown. This sample comprises about 250,000 clones, over 75% of them detected only once. Approximately 2.1% of the sample rests with the top ten. Sequencing was performed on peripheral blood. The receptors were sampled from a middle-aged woman who had recovered from COVID-19.

CDR3 nucleotides: TGTGCTGGACAGGCGGTCTCTGGGGCCAACGTCCTGACTTTC. It specifies CAGQAVSGANVLTF. The chain has TRBV30 and TRBJ2-6; 7 positions agree with TRBD1. Germline-derived CDR1 and CDR2 are GTSNPN and SVGIG (reference sequence). This CDR3 comprises 14 residues.

The J gene is TRBJ2-6, the V gene TRBV15, with D possibly being TRBD2 (5 bases). Trimming cost V 6 bases and J 1 base, with 10 bases left between them. The CDR3 covers 15 residues. Germline CDR1 reads LNHNV; CDR2 reads YYDKDF (reference sequence). This CDR3 is CATSPRGSGANVLTF. The CDR3 DNA is TGTGCCACCAGTCCACGCGGGTCTGGGGCCAACGTCCTGACTTTC. Full variable domain (outside the CDR3, taken from reference TRBV15 and TRBJ2-6): DAMVIQNPRYQVTQFGKPVTLSCSQTLNHNVMYWYQQKSSQAPKLLFHYYDKDFNNEADTPDNFQSRRPNTSFCFLDIRSPGLGDTAMYLCATSPRGSGANVLTFGAGSRLTVL.

J is TRBJ2-5 and V is TRBV18, with D possibly being TRBD1 (6 bases). Germline V gene sequence: CDR1 KGHSH, CDR2 LQKENI. V gave up 6 bases and J gave up 5 bases, with 13 bases separating them. This CDR3 is 13 amino acids long. The CDR3 region is CASSPGHSETQYF. The CDR3 nucleotides are TGTGCCAGCTCCCCGGGACATTCGGAGACCCAGTACTTC.

V usage is TRBV29-1 and J usage is TRBJ1-2, with TRBD1 matching over 9 bases. This CDR3 is 15 amino acids long. Germline CDR1 is SQVTM and CDR2 is ANQGSEA. V was pared by 4 bases and J by 5 bases, with 11 bases of the junction left unmatched. As DNA, the CDR3 is TGCAGCGTTGTAGTAGAGGGACAGGGCAAGTATGGCTACACCTTC. It translates to CSVVVEGQGKYGYTF. Variable domain in full (rest from reference TRBV29-1 and TRBJ1-2): SAVISQKPSRDICQRGTSLTIQCQVDSQVTMMFWYRQQPGQSLTLIATANQGSEATYESGFVIDKFPISRPNLTFSTLTVSNMSPEDSSIYLCSVVVEGQGKYGYTFGSGTRLTVV.

This clone was counted a single time. The gene calls are TRBV28 and TRBJ1-2; D gene unclear. The CDR3 contains 13 residues. V gave up 5 bases and J gave up 4 bases, with 11 bases separating them. Germline CDR1 reads MDHEN; CDR2 reads SYDVKM. CDR3: CASSPPLGYGYTF. The CDR3 nucleotides read TGTGCCAGCAGTCCCCCCCTAGGCTATGGCTACACCTTC.

The table lists this clone with a few counts. The chain recombines TRBV7-9 with TRBJ1-2; weak D call: TRBD1 (5 bases). Trimming removed 2 bases from V and 8 bases from J, with 12 bases in between. The CDR3 loop spans 13 amino acids. CDR1 and CDR2 from the germline V gene are SEHNR and FQNEAQ (reference sequence). Here the CDR3 reads CASSLSRAGGYTF. As DNA, the CDR3 is TGTGCCAGCAGCTTAAGCAGGGCGGGGGGCTACACCTTC.

The V and J genes are TRBV4-3 and TRBJ2-1; maybe TRBD2 (6 bases). This CDR3 has 19 residues. Germline CDR1 reads LGHNA; CDR2 reads YSLEER. Trimming stripped 0 bases from V and 5 bases from J, with 23 bases between. CDR3 bases: TGCGCCAGCAGCCAAGAGAGCGTTACCGGGACTTCGAATCACAATGAGCAGTTCTTC. Translating gives CASSQESVTGTSNHNEQFF.

The chain links TRBV3-1 (or the pseudogene TRBV3-2) to TRBJ2-7; TRBD2 matches at 11 bases. Germline loops: CDR1 LGHDT, CDR2 YNNKEL (reference sequence). This CDR3 spans 15 amino acids. After removal of 4 bases from V and 5 bases from J, the junction contained 7 bases not matched to a gene. The CDR3 is CASSPTSGSSHEQYF. The CDR3 DNA reads TGTGCCAGCAGCCCCACTAGCGGGAGTTCCCACGAGCAGTACTTC.

A remark on this clone: An end of the junction does not agree with germline; a read error may underlie this. Distinct nucleotide sequences in the sample also encode this CDR3. The J gene is TRBJ2-2, the V gene TRBV30, with TRBD2 matching over 8 bases. This CDR3 is 15 amino acids long. The V gene's germline CDR1 is GTSNPN and CDR2 SVGIG (reference sequence). The CDR3: CAWTRLATNTGELFF. The CDR3 region has the DNA TGTGCCTGGACCCGACTAGCGACGAATACCGGGGAGCTGTTTTTT.

This chain joins TRBV2 and TRBJ2-2, with 14 bases matching TRBD2. CDR1 is SNHLY, CDR2 FYNNEI, per germline. V gave up 6 bases and J gave up 4 bases; unmatched junction bases: 4. This CDR3 has 16 amino acids. In DNA, the CDR3 is TGTGCCAGCAGAGGGACTAGCGGGAGTGTCACCGGGGAGCTGTTTTTT. It codes for CASRGTSGSVTGELFF. Full variable domain (rest looked up from reference TRBV2 and TRBJ2-2): EPEVTQTPSHQVTQMGQEVILRCVPISNHLYFYWYRQILGQKVEFLVSFYNNEISEKSEIFDDQFSVERPDGSNFTLKIRSTKLEDSAMYFCASRGTSGSVTGELFFGEGSRLTVL.

The rearrangement links TRBV12-3 or TRBV12-4 to TRBJ2-7; a weak D match, TRBD2 (6 bases). The CDR3 has 13 residues. The ends were cut back, 3 bases at V and 2 bases at J, with 8 bases in the middle. This CDR3 reads CASSLDYAYEQYF. The DNA of the CDR3 is TGTGCCAGCAGTTTGGACTACGCCTACGAGCAGTACTTC.

The chain recombines TRBV19 with TRBJ1-4, with TRBD1 matching over 7 bases. Germline CDR1 reads LNHDA; CDR2 reads SQIVND (reference sequence). CDR3 length: 16 amino acids. V lost 2 bases and J lost 1; bases outside the gene matches: 4. The CDR3 nucleotides read TGTGCCAGTAGTATAACAGGGGCGGAAACTAATGAAAAACTGTTTTTT. This sequence encodes CASSITGAETNEKLFF.

This sequence joins TRBV7-2 and TRBJ1-2; D unclear. Per the germline V gene, CDR1 is SGHTA and CDR2 is FQGNSA. The CDR3 runs 14 residues. V was shortened by 10 bases and J by 4 bases, with 19 bases between the two germline ends. CDR3 region: CAITYREVSYGYTF. The CDR3 bases are TGTGCCATCACTTATCGCGAGGTTAGCTATGGCTACACCTTC.

This rearrangement joins TRBV19 to TRBJ2-2; TRBD1 might be the D (6 bases). The CDR3 contains 14 residues. In germline, CDR1 is LNHDA, CDR2 SQIVND (reference sequence). V gave up 6 bases and J gave up 2 bases, with 10 bases separating them. CDR3 bases: TGTGCCAGTAGCTTGGACAGCAACACCGGGGAGCTGTTTTTT. Protein: CASSLDSNTGELFF.

For this clone: The same CDR3 is also encoded by other DNA sequences in this sample. The gene calls are TRBV9 and TRBJ2-1; 7 bases are a match to TRBD2. The CDR3 spans 13 residues. The V gene's germline CDR1 is SGDLS and CDR2 YYNGEE. Trimming cost V 0 bases and J 6 bases; bases outside gene matches: 0. In nucleotides, the CDR3 is TGTGCCAGCAGCGTAGCGGGGGGCAATGAGCAGTTCTTC. This translates into CASSVAGGNEQFF. The variable domain in full, with the rest retrieved from reference TRBV9 and TRBJ2-1, is DSGVTQTPKHLITATGQRVTLRCSPRSGDLSVYWYQQSLDQGLQFLIQYYNGEERAKGNILERFSAQQFPDLHSELNLSSLELGDSALYFCASSVAGGNEQFFGPGTRLTVL.

The J gene is TRBJ2-5, the V gene TRBV19, with D tentatively TRBD2 (6 bases). The CDR3 extends over 13 amino acids. The germline V and J ends were trimmed by 4 bases and 7 bases, with 13 bases remaining between them. From germline, CDR1 is LNHDA and CDR2 SQIVND (reference sequence). CDR3 amino acids: CASSRDSLGTQYF. In DNA form, the CDR3 reads TGTGCCAGTAGTAGGGACTCCCTGGGGACCCAGTACTTC.

V and J are TRBV29-1 and TRBJ2-3; 10 nucleotides align to TRBD1. Trimming cost V 6 bases and J 1 base; bases outside gene matches: 4. CDR1 SQVTM and CDR2 ANQGSEA come from the germline V gene. The CDR3 is 14 residues long. The CDR3 reads CSVDRGRGTDTQYF. Here the CDR3 DNA reads TGCAGCGTAGACAGGGGGCGGGGCACAGATACGCAGTATTTT.

The genes are TRBV5-4 and TRBJ2-4; 10 bases align to TRBD1. With V trimmed by 4 bases and J by 7 bases, 11 bases remained unmatched. Germline V lookup: CDR1 SGHNT, CDR2 YYREEE (reference sequence). The CDR3 covers 16 residues. CDR3 nucleotide sequence: TGTGCCAGCAGCCTTTCGACAGGGGGCGCCCGGAACATTCAGTACTTC. It codes for CASSLSTGGARNIQYF. Together with reference TRBV5-4 and TRBJ2-4, the CDR3 gives the full variable domain: ETGVTQSPTHLIKTRGQQVTLRCSSQSGHNTVSWYQQALGQGPQFIFQYYREEENGRGNFPPRFSGLQFPNYSSELNVNALELDDSALYLCASSLSTGGARNIQYFGAGTRLSVL.

This chain connects TRBV5-4 to TRBJ2-2, with TRBD1 matching over 7 bases. The junction had 0 bases not matched to a gene; V was cut back by 1 base and J by 0 bases. The CDR3 spans 15 residues. Germline V gives CDR1 SGHNT, CDR2 YYREEE (reference sequence). The CDR3 loop is CASSLQGANTGELFF. The CDR3, as DNA: TGTGCCAGCAGCTTGCAGGGGGCGAACACCGGGGAGCTGTTTTTT.

V and J are TRBV29-1 and TRBJ2-7; the match to TRBD1 covers 9 bases. Germline V gene sequence: CDR1 SQVTM, CDR2 ANQGSEA. V was clipped by 6 bases and J by 1 base; unmatched bases: 10. This CDR3 comprises 15 residues. The CDR3: CSVRKSGTGSYEQYF. The CDR3 nucleotides read TGCAGCGTCCGAAAGTCGGGGACAGGGTCCTACGAGCAGTACTTC.

There are a few counts of this clone. This CDR3 reads CASSNDGGTRKGHEQYF. In DNA form, the CDR3 reads TGTGCCAGCAGCAATGATGGCGGGACCCGGAAAGGCCACGAGCAGTACTTC. This chain connects TRBV7-2 to TRBJ2-7; D might be TRBD2 (6 bases). V was pared by 5 bases and J by 5 bases, with 25 bases between. Germline V lookup: CDR1 SGHTA, CDR2 FQGNSA. The CDR3 length is 17 residues.

J is TRBJ2-6 and V is TRBV18; D is possibly TRBD2 (5 bases). Germline V gene data show CDR1 as KGHSH and CDR2 as LQKENI. V lost 6 bases and J lost 1, with 13 bases in between. The CDR3 contains 16 residues. CDR3 bases: TGTGCCAGCTCCTCACGTCGGGATTCTGGGGCCAACGTCCTGACTTTC. Translated: CASSSRRDSGANVLTF.

This chain links TRBV3-1 (or the pseudogene TRBV3-2) with TRBJ2-7, with D perhaps matching TRBD2 (6 bases). V lost 5 bases, J lost 0 bases, and 11 bases lay in between. The germline V gene encodes CDR1 LGHDT and CDR2 YNNKEL (reference sequence). This CDR3 is built from 14 residues. In nucleotides, the CDR3 is TGTGCCAGCAGCACGACTAGGGACTCCTACGAGCAGTACTTC. It yields the protein CASSTTRDSYEQYF.

This chain connects TRBV9 to TRBJ2-3, with TRBD2 matching over 13 bases. V trimming: 3 bases; J trimming: 5 bases; junction bases outside the gene matches: 3. Germline CDR1 SGDLS, CDR2 YYNGEE. This CDR3 is 15 amino acids long. The CDR3 here is CASSATSGGIDTQYF. The CDR3 coding sequence is TGTGCCAGCAGCGCGACTAGCGGGGGGATAGATACGCAGTATTTT.

This chain uses TRBV3-1 (or the pseudogene TRBV3-2) with TRBJ1-2; D perhaps matches TRBD1 (5 bases). Per germline, CDR1 LGHDT and CDR2 YNNKEL (reference sequence). CDR3 length equals 14 residues. V was cut by 3 bases and J by 4 bases, with 12 bases left in between. The CDR3 DNA reads TGTGCCAGCAGCCACCCCGGACAACCCTATGGCTACACCTTC. Its protein product is CASSHPGQPYGYTF.

The chain is built from TRBV9 and TRBJ1-2; the D gene is possibly TRBD1 (6 bases). The CDR3 runs to 16 residues. CDR1 SGDLS and CDR2 YYNGEE come from the germline V gene. Trimming pared 4 bases from V and 2 bases from J, leaving 18 bases between. CDR3 nucleotides: TGTGCCAGCAGCTTAGGCCAGGGGCAGGGGAACTATGGCTACACCTTC. Translated, it gives CASSLGQGQGNYGYTF.

This rearrangement joins TRBV19 to TRBJ2-2, with 13 bases matching TRBD2. Germline trimming cut 1 base from V and 7 bases from J; bases unmatched to any gene: 9. This CDR3 is 18 amino acids long. CDR1 is LNHDA and CDR2 is SQIVND in the germline V gene (reference sequence). CDR3 nucleotides: TGTGCCAGTAGTATAGGTTTTGGTGGGACTAGCGGGATCGGGGAGCTGTTTTTT. Translation gives CASSIGFGGTSGIGELFF.

The V and J genes are TRBV6-2 or TRBV6-3 and TRBJ2-3, with D possibly being TRBD2 (5 bases). The V and J ends lost 2 bases and 2 bases respectively, with 26 bases between them. Germline-derived CDR1 and CDR2 are MNHEY and SVGEGT. The length of the CDR3 is 20 residues. The CDR3 region is CASSYAPLGKRDRDTDTQYF. CDR3 nucleotides: TGTGCCAGCAGTTACGCCCCCCTGGGCAAACGGGATCGTGACACAGATACGCAGTATTTT.

This chain joins TRBV7-2 and TRBJ2-5; 8 bases are a match to TRBD2. Looked up from germline, CDR1 is SGHTA and CDR2 is FQGNSA. V dropped 8 bases and J dropped 4; count of bases not matched to a gene: 9. The CDR3 totals 14 residues. In DNA form, the CDR3 reads TGTGCCAGCCAGACCTGGGCGGGAGGAGAGACCCAGTACTTC. It specifies CASQTWAGGETQYF.

This clone was picked up one time. The gene calls are TRBV23-1 and TRBJ2-7, with TRBD1 matching over 8 bases. TRBV23-1 belongs to the ORF category, with a function that is uncertain. After removal of 1 base from V and 3 bases from J, the junction contained 17 bases not matched to a gene. The CDR3 is made up of 19 amino acids. CDR3 in amino acids: CASSQFKNKIDRGHYEQYF. The CDR3 DNA follows: TGCGCCAGCAGTCAATTTAAAAATAAGATTGACAGGGGCCACTACGAGCAGTACTTC.